This TCR beta chain is drawn from a study of PD-1 and CTLA-4 blockade in melanoma. Assay used: immunoSEQ multiplex PCR; TCRdb lists only in-frame clones, some missing. The sample has around 29,000 clones; 85% to 90% are singletons. Germline CDR1 reads SQVTM; CDR2 reads ANQGSEA. V lost 1 base and J lost 4, with 13 bases in between. This CDR3 has 14 residues. The V gene is TRBV29-1, the J gene TRBJ1-2, with a possible D match to TRBD1 (5 bases). The sequence was obtained from a human donor with melanoma. The specimen was CD8+ T cells from peripheral blood, collected before anti-PD-1 treatment. Written as DNA, the CDR3 is TGCAGCGTTGAAGCCGGGACGTCTCCCTATGGCTACACCTTC. Protein product: CSVEAGTSPYGYTF.